The present T cell receptor beta chain was sequenced within a study of shared clonotypes between healthy human individuals. The CDR3 extends over 17 amino acids. CDR1 is SGHNT and CDR2 is YYREEE in the germline V gene (reference sequence). Trimming shortened V by 0 bases and J by 0 bases, and 13 bases separated the two germline ends. The sorted-subset replicate PCRs were given roughly 200 ng DNA, which is about 30,000 T cell genomes. The protocol was immunoSEQ multiplex PCR, while the TCRdb copy is restricted to in-frame clones and leaves out a portion. The data show over a million clones, 97% to 99% seen once.

The clonotype originates from a man between 25 and 39 years old in good health. The sequenced sample was naive CD4+ T cells sorted from blood. Documented subset: CD45RA+ positively selected. This chain joins TRBV5-4 and TRBJ2-1; D gene uncertain. The CDR3 DNA is TGTGCCAGCAGCTTGGAAGTCGAGTTTTCCTCCTACAATGAGCAGTTCTTC. Its translation is CASSLEVEFSSYNEQFF.